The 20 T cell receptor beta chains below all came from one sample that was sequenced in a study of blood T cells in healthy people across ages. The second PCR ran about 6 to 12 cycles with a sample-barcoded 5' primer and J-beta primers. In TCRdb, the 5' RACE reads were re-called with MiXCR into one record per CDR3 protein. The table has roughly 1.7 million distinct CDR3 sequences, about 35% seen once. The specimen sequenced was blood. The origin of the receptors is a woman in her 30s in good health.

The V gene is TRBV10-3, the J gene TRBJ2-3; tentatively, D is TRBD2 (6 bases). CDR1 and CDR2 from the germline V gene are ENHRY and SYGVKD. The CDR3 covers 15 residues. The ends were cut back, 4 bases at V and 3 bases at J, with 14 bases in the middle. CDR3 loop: CAISVKGGMTDTQYF. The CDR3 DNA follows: TGTGCCATCAGTGTTAAGGGCGGGATGACAGATACGCAGTATTTT.

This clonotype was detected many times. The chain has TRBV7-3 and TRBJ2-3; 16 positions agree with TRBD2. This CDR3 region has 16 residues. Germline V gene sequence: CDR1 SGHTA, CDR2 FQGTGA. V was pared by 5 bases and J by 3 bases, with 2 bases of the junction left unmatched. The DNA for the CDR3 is TGTGCCAGCAGCACGGGACTAGCGGGGGGGACAGATACGCAGTATTTT. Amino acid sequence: CASSTGLAGGTDTQYF.

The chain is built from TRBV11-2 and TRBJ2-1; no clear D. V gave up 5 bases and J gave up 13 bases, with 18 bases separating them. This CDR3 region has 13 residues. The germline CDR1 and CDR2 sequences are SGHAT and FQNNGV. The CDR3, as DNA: TGTGCCAGCAGCCCTTTTGTGGGCGAGACCCAGTTCTTC. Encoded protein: CASSPFVGETQFF. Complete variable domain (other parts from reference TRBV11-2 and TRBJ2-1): EAGVAQSPRYKIIEKRQSVAFWCNPISGHATLYWYQQILGQGPKLLIQFQNNGVVDDSQLPKDRFSAERLKGVDSTLKIQPAKLEDSAVYLCASSPFVGETQFFGPGTRLTVL.

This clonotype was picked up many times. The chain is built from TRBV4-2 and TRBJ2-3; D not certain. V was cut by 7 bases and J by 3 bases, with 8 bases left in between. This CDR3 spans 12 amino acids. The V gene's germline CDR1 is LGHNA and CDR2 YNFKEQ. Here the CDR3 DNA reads TGTGCCAGCAAGGGTGGGACAGATACGCAGTATTTT. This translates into CASKGGTDTQYF.

The CDR3, as DNA: TGTGCCAGCAGTGGGCCGGGACTAGCGGGGACCAGCACAGATACGCAGTATTTT. It yields the protein CASSGPGLAGTSTDTQYF. V gene TRBV12-3 or TRBV12-4 combines with J gene TRBJ2-3; 13 bases align to TRBD2. V lost 5 bases to trimming and J lost 0 bases; unmatched junction nucleotides: 8. The CDR3 length is 18 residues.

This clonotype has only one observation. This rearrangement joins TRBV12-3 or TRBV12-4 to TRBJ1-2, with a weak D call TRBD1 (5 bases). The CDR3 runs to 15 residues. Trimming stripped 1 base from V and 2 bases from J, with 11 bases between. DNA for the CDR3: TGTGCCAGCAGTTTAGGGAGGGGTGGGAACTATGGCTACACCTTC. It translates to CASSLGRGGNYGYTF.

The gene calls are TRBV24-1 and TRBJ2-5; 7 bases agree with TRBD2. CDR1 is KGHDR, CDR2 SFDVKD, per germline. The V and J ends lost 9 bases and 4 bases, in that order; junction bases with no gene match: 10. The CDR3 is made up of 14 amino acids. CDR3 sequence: CATGTTSFPETQYF. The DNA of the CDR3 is TGTGCCACCGGGACTACATCATTTCCAGAGACCCAGTACTTC.

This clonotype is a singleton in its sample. CDR3 sequence reads: CAGRDGGTGTGELFF. CDR3 nucleotides: TGCGCCGGCCGGGACGGGGGCACGGGAACCGGGGAGCTGTTTTTT. The rearrangement joins TRBV5-1 to TRBJ2-2, with D tentatively TRBD1 or TRBD2 (6 bases each). The CDR3 contains 15 residues. V lost 10 bases and J lost 5, with 21 bases in between. Germline V gene sequence: CDR1 SGHRS, CDR2 YFSETQ. The whole variable domain, remainder taken from reference TRBV5-1 and TRBJ2-2, is KAGVTQTPRYLIKTRGQQVTLSCSPISGHRSVSWYQQTPGQGLQFLFEYFSETQRNKGNFPGRFSGRQFSNSRSEMNVSTLELGDSALYLCAGRDGGTGTGELFFGEGSRLTVL.

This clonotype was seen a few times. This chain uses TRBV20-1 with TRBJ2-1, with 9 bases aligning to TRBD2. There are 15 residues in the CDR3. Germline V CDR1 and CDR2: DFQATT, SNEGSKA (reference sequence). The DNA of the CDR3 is TGCAGCACTGGGACGGCGGGGGGGCTGTACAATGAGCAGTTCTTC. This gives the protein CSTGTAGGLYNEQFF.

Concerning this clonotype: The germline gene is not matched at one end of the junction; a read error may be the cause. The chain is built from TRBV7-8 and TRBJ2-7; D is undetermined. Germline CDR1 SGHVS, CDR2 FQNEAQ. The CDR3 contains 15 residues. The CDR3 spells CARSVTTAPTYEQYF. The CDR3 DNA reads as TGTGCCCGCAGCGTCACGACGGCCCCGACCTACGAGCAGTACTTC.

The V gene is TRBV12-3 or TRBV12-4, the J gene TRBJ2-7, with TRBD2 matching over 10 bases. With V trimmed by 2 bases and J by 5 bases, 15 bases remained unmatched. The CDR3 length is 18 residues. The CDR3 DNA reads TGTGCCAGCAGTTTAAATCGGCTAGCGGGAGACCCTAGGAACGAGCAGTACTTC. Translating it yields CASSLNRLAGDPRNEQYF.

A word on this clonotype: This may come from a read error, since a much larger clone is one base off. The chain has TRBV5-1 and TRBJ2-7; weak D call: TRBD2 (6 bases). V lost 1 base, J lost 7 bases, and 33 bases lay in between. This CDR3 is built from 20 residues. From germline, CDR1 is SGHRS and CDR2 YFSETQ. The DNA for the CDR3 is TGCGCCAGCAGCTTGTTCGGTTCGGAGGGACGATCGTCGCGCTACAATGAGCAGTACTTC. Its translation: CASSLFGSEGRSSRYNEQYF.

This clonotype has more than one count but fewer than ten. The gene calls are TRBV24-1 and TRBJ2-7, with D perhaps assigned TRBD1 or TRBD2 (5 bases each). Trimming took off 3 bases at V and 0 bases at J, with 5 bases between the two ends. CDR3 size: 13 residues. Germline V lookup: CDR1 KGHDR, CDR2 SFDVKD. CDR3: CATSDGTSYEQYF. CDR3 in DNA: TGTGCCACCAGTGATGGGACCTCCTACGAGCAGTACTTC.

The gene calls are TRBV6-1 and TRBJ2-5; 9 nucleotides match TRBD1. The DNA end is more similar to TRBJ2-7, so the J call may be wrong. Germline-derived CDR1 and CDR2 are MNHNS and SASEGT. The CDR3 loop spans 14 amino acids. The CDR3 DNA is TGTGCCAGCTCCACCGGGACAGGGATAGGCGAGCAGTACTTC. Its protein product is CASSTGTGIGEQYF.

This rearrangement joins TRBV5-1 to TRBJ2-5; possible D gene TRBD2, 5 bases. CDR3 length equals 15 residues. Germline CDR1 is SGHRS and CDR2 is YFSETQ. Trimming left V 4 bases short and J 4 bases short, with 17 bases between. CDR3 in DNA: TGCGCCAGCAGCCCGAGGACTGAGGGTGGAGAGACCCAGTACTTC. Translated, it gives CASSPRTEGGETQYF.

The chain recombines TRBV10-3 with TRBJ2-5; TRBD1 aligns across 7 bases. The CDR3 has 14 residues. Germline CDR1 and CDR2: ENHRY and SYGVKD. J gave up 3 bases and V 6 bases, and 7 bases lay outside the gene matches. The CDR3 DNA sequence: TGTGCCATCAGACCTGCCGGGACAGAAGAGACCCAGTACTTC. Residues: CAIRPAGTEETQYF.

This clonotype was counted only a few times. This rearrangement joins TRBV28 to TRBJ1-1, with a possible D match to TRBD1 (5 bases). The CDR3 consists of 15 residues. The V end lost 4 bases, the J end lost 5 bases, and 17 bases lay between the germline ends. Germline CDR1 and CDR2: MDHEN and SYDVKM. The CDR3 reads CASSSPTTGGTEAFF. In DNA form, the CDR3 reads TGTGCCAGCAGTTCGCCCACGACCGGGGGAACTGAAGCTTTCTTT.

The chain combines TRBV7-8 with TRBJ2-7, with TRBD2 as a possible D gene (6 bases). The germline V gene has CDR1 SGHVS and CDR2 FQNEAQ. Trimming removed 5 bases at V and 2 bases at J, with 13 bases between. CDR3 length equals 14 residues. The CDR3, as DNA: TGTGCCAGCAGCGCACGGGAGTTCCCCTACGAGCAGTACTTC. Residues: CASSAREFPYEQYF.

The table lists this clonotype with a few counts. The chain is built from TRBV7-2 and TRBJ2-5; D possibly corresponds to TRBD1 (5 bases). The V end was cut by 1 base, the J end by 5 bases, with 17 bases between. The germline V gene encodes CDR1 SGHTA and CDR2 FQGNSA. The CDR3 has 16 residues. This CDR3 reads CASSLVGRQGAETQYF. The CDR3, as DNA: TGTGCCAGCAGCTTAGTTGGGCGCCAGGGTGCGGAGACCCAGTACTTC. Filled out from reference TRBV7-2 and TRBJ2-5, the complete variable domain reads GAGVSQSPSNKVTEKGKDVELRCDPISGHTALYWYRQSLGQGLEFLIYFQGNSAPDKSGLPSDRFSAERTGGSVSTLTIQRTQQEDSAVYLCASSLVGRQGAETQYFGPGTRLLVL.

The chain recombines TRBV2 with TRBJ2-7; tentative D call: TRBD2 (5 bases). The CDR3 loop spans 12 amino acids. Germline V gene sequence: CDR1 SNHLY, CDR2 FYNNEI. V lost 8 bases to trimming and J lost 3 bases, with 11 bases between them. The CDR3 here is CASRTDDYEQYF. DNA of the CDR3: TGTGCCAGCCGGACTGACGACTACGAGCAGTACTTC.